The 8 T cell receptor beta chains below come from one sample, sequenced in a study of cytomegalovirus exposure and HLA in healthy donors (TCRdb year 2017). The library was prepared using the immunoSEQ multiplex PCR assay. For the multiplex PCR, a mixture combining 60 forward primers for TCR Vbeta segments and 13 reverse primers for TCR Jbeta segments was used. TCRdb holds this immuneACCESS table with in-frame rearrangements only. Some clones are missing; in checked studies, unresolved V genes explain under half, and the rest has no known cause. This sample's records show 150,000 to 200,000 clones. The ten largest clonotypes hold around 0.8% of the sample. The specimen was PBMCs. Receptors were obtained from a woman between 18 and 29 years old in good health and CMV-seropositive.

The chain couples TRBV28 to TRBJ2-1, with 8 bases matching TRBD1. Germline V gives CDR1 MDHEN, CDR2 SYDVKM. The V gene end was trimmed by 6 bases and the J gene end by 4 bases; junction bases not matched to a gene: 5. CDR3 length: 14 residues. This chain's CDR3 is CASRRTGNYNEQFF. CDR3 DNA: TGTGCCAGCAGGAGGACAGGGAATTACAATGAGCAGTTCTTC.

The chain employs TRBV19 and TRBJ2-1; TRBD2 matches at 8 bases. This CDR3 spans 14 amino acids. V gave up 9 bases and J gave up 8 bases; unmatched junction bases: 12. Germline V gene sequence: CDR1 LNHDA, CDR2 SQIVND (reference sequence). The CDR3 spells CASSPRGGPDEQFF. CDR3 sequence (DNA): TGTGCCAGCTCGCCCCGGGGGGGCCCGGATGAGCAGTTCTTC.

The rearrangement links TRBV19 to TRBJ2-1; 9 nucleotides line up with TRBD2. V shed 5 bases and J 2 bases; nucleotides not matched to a gene: 4. The CDR3 runs to 15 residues. CDR1 and CDR2 from the germline V gene are LNHDA and SQIVND (reference sequence). In DNA, the CDR3 is TGTGCCAGTAGTCCTCCTAGCGGGACCTACAATGAGCAGTTCTTC. Its translation: CASSPPSGTYNEQFF. The variable domain in full, with the rest retrieved from reference TRBV19 and TRBJ2-1, is DGGITQSPKYLFRKEGQNVTLSCEQNLNHDAMYWYRQDPGQGLRLIYYSQIVNDFQKGDIAEGYSVSREKKESFPLTVTSAQKNPTAFYLCASSPPSGTYNEQFFGPGTRLTVL.

The rearrangement joins TRBV11-2 to TRBJ2-1, with D possibly TRBD2 on 6 matching bases. Germline-derived CDR1 and CDR2 are SGHAT and FQNNGV. Trimming took 9 bases from V and 3 from J, leaving 18 bases between them. The CDR3 has 15 residues. CDR3 sequence reads: CASEEGRFNYNEQFF. In DNA form, the CDR3 reads TGTGCCAGTGAGGAGGGTCGGTTTAACTACAATGAGCAGTTCTTC.

V is TRBV4-3 and J is TRBJ2-5; tentative D call: TRBD2 (6 bases). The CDR3 runs to 18 residues. Germline V CDR1 and CDR2: LGHNA, YSLEER. With 0 bases removed from V and 2 bases from J, the gap between germline ends came to 19 bases. CDR3 amino acids: CASSQDWSRTSWQETQYF. The CDR3 bases are TGCGCCAGCAGCCAAGATTGGAGCCGAACTAGCTGGCAAGAGACCCAGTACTTC.

The chain has TRBV7-9 and TRBJ2-3; 8 bases fit TRBD2. Germline CDR1 reads SEHNR; CDR2 reads FQNEAQ (reference sequence). V gave up 5 bases and J gave up 3 bases; unmatched junction bases: 4. There are 14 residues in the CDR3. DNA for the CDR3: TGTGCCAGCAGCCGAGCGGGGGTGACAGATACGCAGTATTTT. This encodes CASSRAGVTDTQYF.

CDR3: CASSPLAGGPVRTGELFF. The CDR3 bases are TGTGCCAGCAGTCCGCTAGCGGGAGGCCCCGTTAGGACCGGGGAGCTGTTTTTT. The chain is built from TRBV27 and TRBJ1-3; TRBD2 matches 11 bases. The end of the DNA is better explained by TRBJ2-2, so the J call may be wrong. The CDR3 covers 18 residues. CDR1 and CDR2 (germline): MNHEY, SMNVEV (reference sequence).

The chain couples TRBV6-1 to TRBJ1-4; D not certain. Trimming left V 0 bases short and J 8 bases short, with 7 bases between. Germline V gives CDR1 MNHNS, CDR2 SASEGT. This CDR3 comprises 13 residues. The CDR3 reads CASSEAYGEKLFF. The CDR3 DNA follows: TGTGCCAGCAGTGAAGCTTACGGGGAAAAACTGTTTTTT.